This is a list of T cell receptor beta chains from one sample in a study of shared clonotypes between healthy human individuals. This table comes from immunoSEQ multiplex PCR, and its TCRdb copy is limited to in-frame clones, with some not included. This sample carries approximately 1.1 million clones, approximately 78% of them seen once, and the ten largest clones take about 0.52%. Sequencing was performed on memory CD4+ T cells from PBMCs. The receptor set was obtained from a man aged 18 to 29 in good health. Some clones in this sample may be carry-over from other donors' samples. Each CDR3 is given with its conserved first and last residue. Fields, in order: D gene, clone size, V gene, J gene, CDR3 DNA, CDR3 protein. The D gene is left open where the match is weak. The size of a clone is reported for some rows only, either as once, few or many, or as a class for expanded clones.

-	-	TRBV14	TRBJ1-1	TGTGCCAGCAGCTCATCACAGAGCACTGAAGCTTTCTTT	CASSSSQSTEAFF
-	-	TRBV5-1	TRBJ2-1	TGCGCCAGCAGCTTGTTACAGTCCGATGAGCAGTTCTTC	CASSLLQSDEQFF
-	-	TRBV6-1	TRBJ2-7	TGTGCCAGCAGGGGGACCTCCGACGAGCAGTACTTC	CASRGTSDEQYF
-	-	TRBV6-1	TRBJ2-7	TGTGCCAGCAGTGATGGGACTTACTACGAGCAGTACTTC	CASSDGTYYEQYF
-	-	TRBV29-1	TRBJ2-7	TGCAGCGCCGCCACTAGCGGGACAGGGTACGAGCAGTACTTC	CSAATSGTGYEQYF
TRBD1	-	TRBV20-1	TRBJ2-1	TGCAGTGCTAGCAGGGGGCATGAGCAGTTCTTC	CSASRGHEQFF
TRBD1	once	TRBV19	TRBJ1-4	TGTGCCAGTAGCCCGGACAGGGCCGAGGGTTATGAAAAACTGTTTTTT	CASSPDRAEGYEKLFF
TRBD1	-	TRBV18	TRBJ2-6	TGTGCCAGCTCTCGACAGGGGGCGGGGGCCAACGTCCTGACTTTC	CASSRQGAGANVLTF
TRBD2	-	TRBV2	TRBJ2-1	TGTGCCAGCAGTGAAAATCATCTAGCGGTGGGGGGAGAGCAGTTCTTC	CASSENHLAVGGEQFF
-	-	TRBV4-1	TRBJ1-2	TGCGCCAGCAGCCAAGATAGGACACAAAGTGGATTTTCTAACTATGGCTACACCTTC	CASSQDRTQSGFSNYGYTF
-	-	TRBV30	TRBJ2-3	TGTGCCTGGAGGGACGCCAGCACAGATACGCAGTATTTT	CAWRDASTDTQYF
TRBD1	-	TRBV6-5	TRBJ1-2	TGTGCCAGCAGTTACTCGGGACAGGGAGGAGGCTATGGCTACACCTTC	CASSYSGQGGGYGYTF
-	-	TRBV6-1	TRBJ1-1	TGTGCCAGCAGTGCCCTCAACAAGGAGTTAGCGAACACTGAAGCTTTCTTT	CASSALNKELANTEAFF
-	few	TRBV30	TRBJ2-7	TGTGCCTGGAGTAGGCCCCTCTATGCGTCGAGCTCCTACGAGCAGTACTTC	CAWSRPLYASSSYEQYF
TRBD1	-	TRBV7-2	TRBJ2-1	TGTGCCAGCAGACAGGGGTGGAATGAGCAGTTCTTC	CASRQGWNEQFF
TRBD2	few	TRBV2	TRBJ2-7	TGTGCCAGCAGGGGGGAGGGCTCCGAGCAGTACTTC	CASRGEGSEQYF
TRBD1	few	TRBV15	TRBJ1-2	TGTGCCACCAGCATGCTTGACAGGGAAGACTATGGCTACACCTTC	CATSMLDREDYGYTF
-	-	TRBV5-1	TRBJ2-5	TGCGCCAGCAGCTTGTCTGGGGACGGGAGACAAGAGACCCAGTACTTC	CASSLSGDGRQETQYF
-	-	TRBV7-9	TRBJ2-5	TGTGCCAGCAGCTTAGAGGGCCCCGAGACCCAGTACTTC	CASSLEGPETQYF
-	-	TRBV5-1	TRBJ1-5	TGCGCCAGCAGCTTGGAAGGGTTAGGAAATCAGCCCCAGCATTTT	CASSLEGLGNQPQHF
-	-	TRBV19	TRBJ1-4	TGTGCCAGTAGTAGCGGCCCGCGGGTCGAAAAACTGTTTTTT	CASSSGPRVEKLFF
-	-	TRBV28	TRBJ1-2	TGTGCCAGCAGCCAGAGGCCGTCAAACTATGGCTACACCTTC	CASSQRPSNYGYTF
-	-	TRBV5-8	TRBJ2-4	TGTGCCAGCAGCTTAGTGGGAAACATTCAGTACTTC	CASSLVGNIQYF
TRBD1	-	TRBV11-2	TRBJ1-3	TGTGCCAGCAGCTTAGATCCAAGGACAGGGAGGAGAAACACCATATATTTT	CASSLDPRTGRRNTIYF
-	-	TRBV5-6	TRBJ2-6	TGTGCCAGCAGCGTTATTCCCCGTCCCTCTGGGGCCAACGTCCTGACTTTC	CASSVIPRPSGANVLTF
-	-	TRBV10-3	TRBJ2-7	TGTGCCATCAGTGACCCCCAAGTTGGGGACTACGAGCAGTACTTC	CAISDPQVGDYEQYF
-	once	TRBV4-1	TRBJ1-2	TGCGCCAGCAGCCGCGCTCAGAGGAACTATGGCTACACCTTC	CASSRAQRNYGYTF
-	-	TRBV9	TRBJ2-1	TGTGCCAGCAGCGTAGACGGAGTGAGAGGTGGCTCTTCGTTCTTC	CASSVDGVRGGSSFF
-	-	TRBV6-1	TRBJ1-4	TGTGCCTCTACCGGTAATGAAAAACTGTTTTTT	CASTGNEKLFF
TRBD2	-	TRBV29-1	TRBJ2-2	TGCAGCGTCATGGGACTAGCGGGAAGCACCGGGGAGCTGTTTTTT	CSVMGLAGSTGELFF
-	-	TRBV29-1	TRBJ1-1	TGCAGCGCTAACAGGGAAGGAGACGCTGAAGCTTTCTTT	CSANREGDAEAFF
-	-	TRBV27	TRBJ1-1	TGTGCCAGCAGTTTCCGAATTGGGGGCGGAACTGAAGCTTTCTTT	CASSFRIGGGTEAFF
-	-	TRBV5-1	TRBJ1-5	TGCGCCAGCAGCTCCTTCCCAGATCAGCCCCAGCATTTT	CASSSFPDQPQHF
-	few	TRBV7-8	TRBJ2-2	TGTGCCAGCAGACAAAGGGGTACCGGGGAGCTGTTTTTT	CASRQRGTGELFF
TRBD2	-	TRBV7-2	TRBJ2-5	TGTGCCAGCAGCTGGAGTAGCGGGCAACAAGAGACCCAGTACTTC	CASSWSSGQQETQYF
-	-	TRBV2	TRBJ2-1	TGTGCCAGCAGTACTCAGTCTTTCAGCTACAATGAGCAGTTCTTC	CASSTQSFSYNEQFF
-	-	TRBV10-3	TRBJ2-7	TGTGCCATCAGTGACGGGGTGGGTTTCTACGAGCAGTACTTC	CAISDGVGFYEQYF
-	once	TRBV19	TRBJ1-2	TGTGCCAGTAGTATGCGTGCGGTCCCTAACTATGGCTACACCTTC	CASSMRAVPNYGYTF
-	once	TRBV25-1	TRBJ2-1	TGTGCCAGCAGTGAATGGGCTTACAATGAGCAGTTCTTC	CASSEWAYNEQFF
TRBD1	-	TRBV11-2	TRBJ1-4	TGTGCCAGCAGCTTAAGTTTGCCGGGACAGATGGGTGAAAAACTGTTTTTT	CASSLSLPGQMGEKLFF
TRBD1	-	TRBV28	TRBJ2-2	TGTGCCAGCAGGAAGGGACAGGGAAACACCGGGGAGCTGTTTTTT	CASRKGQGNTGELFF
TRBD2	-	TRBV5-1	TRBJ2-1	TGCGCCAGCAGCTGGACTAGCGGGAGTGTTAATGAGCAGTTCTTC	CASSWTSGSVNEQFF
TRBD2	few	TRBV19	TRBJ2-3	TGTGCCAGTAGTACCGGGACTACAACAGATACGCAGTATTTT	CASSTGTTTDTQYF
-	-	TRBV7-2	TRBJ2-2	TGTGCCAGCAGGCGAAGGGGGTCGAACACCGGGGAGCTGTTTTTT	CASRRRGSNTGELFF
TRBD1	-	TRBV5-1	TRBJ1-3	TGCGCCAGCAGCCTTGGAACGGGACAGATTGGAAACACCATATATTTT	CASSLGTGQIGNTIYF
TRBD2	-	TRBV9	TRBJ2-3	TGTGCCAGCAGCTCAAGGGGACTAGCGGGAGATGCAGATACGCAGTATTTT	CASSSRGLAGDADTQYF
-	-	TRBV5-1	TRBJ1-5	TGCGCCAGCAGCTTGGTCCCTGACAATCAGCCCCAGCATTTT	CASSLVPDNQPQHF
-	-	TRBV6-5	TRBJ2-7	TGTGCCAGCAGTTACGTCGGAACAAGCTCCTACGAGCAGTACTTC	CASSYVGTSSYEQYF
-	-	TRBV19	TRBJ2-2	TGTGCCAGTAGTATCCAACTAGCGAACACCGGGGAGCTGTTTTTT	CASSIQLANTGELFF
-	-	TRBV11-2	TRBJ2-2	TGTGCCAGCTTTCCTAGGGGGAGGCGGAACACCGGGGAGCTGTTTTTT	CASFPRGRRNTGELFF
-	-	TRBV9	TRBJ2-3	TGTGCCAGCAGCGTAGTGGGAGGTTCAGATACGCAGTATTTT	CASSVVGGSDTQYF
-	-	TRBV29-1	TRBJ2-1	TGCAGCGTCCCTAGCGCCCGTGAGCAGTTCTTC	CSVPSAREQFF
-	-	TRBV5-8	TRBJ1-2	TGTGCCAGCAGCCGAGGGGGTGGCTACACCTTC	CASSRGGGYTF
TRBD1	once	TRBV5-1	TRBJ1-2	TGCGCCAGCAGCTTGGACGGGACAGGGAACGGCTACACCTTC	CASSLDGTGNGYTF
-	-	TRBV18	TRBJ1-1	TGTGCCAGCTCACCACCCGGCCGAGGGACTGAAGCTTTCTTT	CASSPPGRGTEAFF